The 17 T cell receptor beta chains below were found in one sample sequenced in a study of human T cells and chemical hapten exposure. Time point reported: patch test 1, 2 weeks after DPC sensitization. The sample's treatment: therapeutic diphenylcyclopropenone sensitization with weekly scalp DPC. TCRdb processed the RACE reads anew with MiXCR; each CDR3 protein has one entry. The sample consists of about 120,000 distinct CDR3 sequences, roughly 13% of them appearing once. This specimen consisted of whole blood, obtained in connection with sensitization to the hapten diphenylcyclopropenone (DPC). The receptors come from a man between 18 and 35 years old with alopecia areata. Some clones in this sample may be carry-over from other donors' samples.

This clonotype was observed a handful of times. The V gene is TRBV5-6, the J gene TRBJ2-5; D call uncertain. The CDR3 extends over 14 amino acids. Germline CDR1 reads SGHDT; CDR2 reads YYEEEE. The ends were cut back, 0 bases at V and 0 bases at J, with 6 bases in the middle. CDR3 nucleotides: TGTGCCAGCAGCTTGGGGGCCCACCAAGAGACCCAGTACTTC. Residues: CASSLGAHQETQYF. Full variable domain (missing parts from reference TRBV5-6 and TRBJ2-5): DAGVTQSPTHLIKTRGQQVTLRCSPKSGHDTVSWYQQALGQGPQFIFQYYEEEERQRGNFPDRFSGHQFPNYSSELNVNALLLGDSALYLCASSLGAHQETQYFGPGTRLLVL.

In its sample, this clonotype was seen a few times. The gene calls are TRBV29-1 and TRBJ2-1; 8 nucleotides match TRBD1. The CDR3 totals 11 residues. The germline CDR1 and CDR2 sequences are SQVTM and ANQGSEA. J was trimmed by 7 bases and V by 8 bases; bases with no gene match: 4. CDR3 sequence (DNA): TGCAGCCTCTACAGGGGGAATGAGCAGTTCTTC. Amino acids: CSLYRGNEQFF.

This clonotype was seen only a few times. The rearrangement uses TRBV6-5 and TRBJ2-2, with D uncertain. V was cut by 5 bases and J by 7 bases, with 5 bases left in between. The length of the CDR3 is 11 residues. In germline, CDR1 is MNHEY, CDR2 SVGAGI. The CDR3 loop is CASSPGGELFF. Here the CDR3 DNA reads TGTGCCAGCAGTCCCGGCGGGGAGCTGTTTTTT.

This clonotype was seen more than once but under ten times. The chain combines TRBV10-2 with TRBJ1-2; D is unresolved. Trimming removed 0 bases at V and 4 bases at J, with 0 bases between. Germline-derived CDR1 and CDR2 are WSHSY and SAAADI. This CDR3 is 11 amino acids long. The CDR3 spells CASSESYGYTF. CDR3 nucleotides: TGCGCCAGCAGTGAGTCCTATGGCTACACCTTC.

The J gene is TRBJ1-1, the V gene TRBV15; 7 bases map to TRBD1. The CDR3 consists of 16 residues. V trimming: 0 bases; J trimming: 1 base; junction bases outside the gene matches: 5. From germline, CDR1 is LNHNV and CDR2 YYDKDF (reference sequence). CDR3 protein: CATSRDRQGENTEAFF. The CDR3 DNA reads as TGTGCCACCAGCAGAGATCGGCAGGGGGAGAACACTGAAGCTTTCTTT.

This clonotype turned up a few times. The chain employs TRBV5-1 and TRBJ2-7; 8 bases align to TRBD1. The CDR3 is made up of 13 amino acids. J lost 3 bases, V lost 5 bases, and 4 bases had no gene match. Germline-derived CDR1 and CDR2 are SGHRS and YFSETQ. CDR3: CASRDRGHYEQYF. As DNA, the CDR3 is TGCGCCAGCAGAGACAGGGGACACTACGAGCAGTACTTC.

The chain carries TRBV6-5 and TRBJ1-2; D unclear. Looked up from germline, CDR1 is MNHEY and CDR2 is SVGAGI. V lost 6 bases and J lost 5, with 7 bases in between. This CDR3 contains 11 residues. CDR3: CASRALYGYTF. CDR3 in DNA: TGTGCCAGCAGGGCACTATATGGCTACACCTTC.

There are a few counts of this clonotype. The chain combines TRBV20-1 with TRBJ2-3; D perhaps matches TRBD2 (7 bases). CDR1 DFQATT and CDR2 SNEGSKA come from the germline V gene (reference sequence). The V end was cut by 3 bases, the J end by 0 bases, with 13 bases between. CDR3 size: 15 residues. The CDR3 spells CSARGGLISTDTQYF. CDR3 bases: TGCAGTGCTAGGGGGGGGCTTATTAGCACAGATACGCAGTATTTT.

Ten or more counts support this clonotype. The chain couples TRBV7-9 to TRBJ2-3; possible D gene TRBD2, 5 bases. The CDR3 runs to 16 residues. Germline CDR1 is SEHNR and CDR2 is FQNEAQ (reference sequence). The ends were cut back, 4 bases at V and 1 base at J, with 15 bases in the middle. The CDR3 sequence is CASSSWALGGTDTQYF. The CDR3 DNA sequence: TGTGCCAGCAGCTCTTGGGCCCTCGGGGGCACAGATACGCAGTATTTT.

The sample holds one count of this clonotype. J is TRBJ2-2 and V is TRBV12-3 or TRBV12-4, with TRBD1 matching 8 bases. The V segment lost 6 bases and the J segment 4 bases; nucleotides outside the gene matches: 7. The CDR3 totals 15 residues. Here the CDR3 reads CASSNDRGATGELFF. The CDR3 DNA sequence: TGTGCCAGCAGCAACGACAGGGGTGCCACCGGGGAGCTGTTTTTT.

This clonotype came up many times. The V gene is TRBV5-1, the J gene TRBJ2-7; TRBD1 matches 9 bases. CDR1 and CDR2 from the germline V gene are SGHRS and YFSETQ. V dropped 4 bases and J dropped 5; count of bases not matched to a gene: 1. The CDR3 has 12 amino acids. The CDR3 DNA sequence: TGCGCCAGCAGCCGGACAGGGGACGAGCAGTACTTC. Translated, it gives CASSRTGDEQYF.

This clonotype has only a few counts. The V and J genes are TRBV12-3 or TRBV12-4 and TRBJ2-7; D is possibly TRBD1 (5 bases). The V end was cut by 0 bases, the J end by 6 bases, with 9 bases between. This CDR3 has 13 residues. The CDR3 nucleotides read TGTGCCAGCAGTTTAGCTTGGGGCGGCGAGCAGTACTTC. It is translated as CASSLAWGGEQYF.

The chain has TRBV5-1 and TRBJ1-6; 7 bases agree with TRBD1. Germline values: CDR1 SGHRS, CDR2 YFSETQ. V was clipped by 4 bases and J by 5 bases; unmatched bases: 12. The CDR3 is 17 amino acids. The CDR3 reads CASSVNDRVWDNSPLHF. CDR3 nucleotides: TGCGCCAGCAGCGTCAACGACAGGGTGTGGGATAATTCACCCCTCCACTTT.

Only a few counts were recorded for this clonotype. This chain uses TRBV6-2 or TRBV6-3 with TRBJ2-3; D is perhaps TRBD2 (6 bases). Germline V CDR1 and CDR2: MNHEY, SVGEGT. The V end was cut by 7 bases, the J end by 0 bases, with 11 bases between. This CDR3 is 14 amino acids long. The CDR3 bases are TGTGCCAGCAACCTGGGGACTAGCACAGATACGCAGTATTTT. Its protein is CASNLGTSTDTQYF.

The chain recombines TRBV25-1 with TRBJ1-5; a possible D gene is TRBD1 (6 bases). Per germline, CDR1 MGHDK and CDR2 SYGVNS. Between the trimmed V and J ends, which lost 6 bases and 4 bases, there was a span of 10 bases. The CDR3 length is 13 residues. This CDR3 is CASSGGRNQPQHF. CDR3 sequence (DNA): TGTGCCAGCAGCGGGGGCCGAAATCAGCCCCAGCATTTT.

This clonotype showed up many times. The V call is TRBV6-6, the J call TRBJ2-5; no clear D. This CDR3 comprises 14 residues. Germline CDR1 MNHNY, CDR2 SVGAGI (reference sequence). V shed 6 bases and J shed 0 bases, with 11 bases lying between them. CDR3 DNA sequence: TGTGCCAGCAGCCCCGGACCGAACCAAGAGACCCAGTACTTC. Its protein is CASSPGPNQETQYF.

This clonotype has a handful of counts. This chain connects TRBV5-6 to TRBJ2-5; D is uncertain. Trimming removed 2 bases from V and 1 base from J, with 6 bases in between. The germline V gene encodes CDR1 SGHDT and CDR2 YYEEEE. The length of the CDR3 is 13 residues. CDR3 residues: CASSFKSQETQYF. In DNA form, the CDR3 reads TGTGCCAGCAGCTTTAAGTCCCAAGAGACCCAGTACTTC.